Each of the 5 T cell receptor beta chains below was sequenced from the same sample in a study of CD8+ T cells in alopecia areata. Extracted RNA was reverse transcribed, and the resulting cDNA served as sequencing template. Assay: immunoSEQ multiplex PCR; the TCRdb copy retains only in-frame clones and omits some. Of 210,000 or so clones in the sample, over 60% were seen once. Indicated treatment: oral pan-JAK inhibitor, 5-10 mg twice daily. This sample comprised CD4+ T cells sorted from blood, obtained around week 44, from a patient treated with tofacitinib. The receptors originated from a human donor with alopecia areata.

The chain is built from TRBV5-1 and TRBJ1-6; D ambiguous. The germline gives CDR1 SGHRS, CDR2 YFSETQ. The V and J ends lost 0 bases and 9 bases respectively, with 10 bases between them. The CDR3 consists of 14 residues. The CDR3 bases are TGCGCCAGCAGCTTGGCCGGGGTCGGTTCACCCCTCCACTTT. It yields the protein CASSLAGVGSPLHF.

This CDR3 reads CSVAPGLLDGYTF. DNA for the CDR3: TGCAGCGTCGCCCCGGGCTTACTGGATGGCTACACCTTC. The chain has TRBV29-1 and TRBJ1-2; D call uncertain. With 6 bases removed from V and 6 bases from J, the gap between germline ends came to 17 bases. Germline-derived CDR1 and CDR2 are SQVTM and ANQGSEA. The CDR3 is made up of 13 amino acids.

This chain links TRBV7-2 with TRBJ2-6; 10 bases agree with TRBD1. Germline V gene sequence: CDR1 SGHTA, CDR2 FQGNSA. With V trimmed by 4 bases and J by 0 bases, 6 bases remained unmatched. CDR3 length: 18 residues. The CDR3 sequence is CASSYGQGGSSGANVLTF. CDR3 DNA sequence: TGTGCCAGCAGCTACGGACAGGGGGGGAGCTCTGGGGCCAACGTCCTGACTTTC.

This clone showed up just a few times. The V and J genes are TRBV5-1 and TRBJ2-7, with TRBD2 identical over 8 bases. Germline V gene data show CDR1 as SGHRS and CDR2 as YFSETQ. The CDR3 extends over 17 amino acids. V dropped 0 bases and J dropped 0; count of bases not matched to a gene: 8. Here the CDR3 reads CASSLGRRGANSYEQYF. The CDR3 nucleotides are TGCGCCAGCAGCTTGGGGCGGCGGGGGGCGAACTCCTACGAGCAGTACTTC.

The V call is TRBV2, the J call TRBJ1-2; 8 bases line up with TRBD1. Germline V gives CDR1 SNHLY, CDR2 FYNNEI. There are 14 residues in the CDR3. With V trimmed by 2 bases and J by 4 bases, 3 bases remained unmatched. The CDR3 DNA reads TGTGCCAGCAGTGAAACAGGGGGACTCTATGGCTACACCTTC. Amino acids: CASSETGGLYGYTF.